This T cell receptor (beta chain) was observed in a study of CD8+ T cells in alopecia areata. cDNA serving as the sequencing template came from extracted, reverse transcribed RNA. Assay: immunoSEQ multiplex PCR; the TCRdb copy retains only in-frame clones and omits some. The sample has 140,000 or so clones; 62% are singletons. The ends lost 3 bases at V and 2 bases at J; junction bases unmatched: 2. This CDR3 has 14 residues. CDR1 is PRHDT, CDR2 FYEKMQ, per germline (reference sequence). Study-level points and caveats: Elevated clonality characterized lesional scalp relative to normal scalp, particularly in alopecia totalis/universalis.

PBMCs provided sorted CD4+ and CD8+ T cells. Points on this clone: The antigen remains undetermined.

The sequence was collected from a human donor in good health. The chain has TRBV13 and TRBJ2-7, with TRBD1 matching over 9 bases. Sample: CD8+ T cells sorted from blood. The CDR3 sequence is CASSFGTGTYEQYF. The CDR3 coding sequence is TGTGCCAGCAGCTTCGGGACAGGGACCTACGAGCAGTACTTC. Full variable domain (missing parts from reference TRBV13 and TRBJ2-7): AAGVIQSPRHLIKEKRETATLKCYPIPRHDTVYWYQQGPGQDPQFLISFYEKMQSDKGSIPDRFSAQQFSDYHSELNMSSLELGDSALYFCASSFGTGTYEQYFGPGTRLTVT.